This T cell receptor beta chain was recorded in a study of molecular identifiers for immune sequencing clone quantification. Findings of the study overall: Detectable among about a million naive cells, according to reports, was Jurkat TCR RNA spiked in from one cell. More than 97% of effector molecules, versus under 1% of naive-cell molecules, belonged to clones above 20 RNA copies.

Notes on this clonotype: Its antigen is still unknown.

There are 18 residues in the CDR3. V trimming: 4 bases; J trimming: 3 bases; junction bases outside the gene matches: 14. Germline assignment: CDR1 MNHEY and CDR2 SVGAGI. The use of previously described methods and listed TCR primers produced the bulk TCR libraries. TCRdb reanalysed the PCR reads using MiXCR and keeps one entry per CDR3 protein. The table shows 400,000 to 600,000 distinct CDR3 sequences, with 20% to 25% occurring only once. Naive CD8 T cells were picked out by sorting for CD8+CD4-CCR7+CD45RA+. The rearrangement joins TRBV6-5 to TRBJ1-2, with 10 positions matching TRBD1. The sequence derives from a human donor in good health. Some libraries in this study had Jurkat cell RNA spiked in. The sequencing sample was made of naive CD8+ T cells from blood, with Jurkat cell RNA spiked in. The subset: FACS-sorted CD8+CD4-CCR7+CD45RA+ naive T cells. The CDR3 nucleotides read TGTGCCAGCAGTTCGCTCGGACAGGGGGGAAGTGGCTACTATGGCTACACCTTC. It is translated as CASSSLGQGGSGYYGYTF.